This T cell receptor beta chain was identified during a study of OX40 agonist ivuxolimab in advanced cancers. Background on the study: Three individuals attained partial responses, comprising one hepatocellular carcinoma case and two cutaneous melanoma cases.

Using immunoSEQ multiplex PCR, the repertoire was profiled, and TCRdb retains in-frame clones only, with some absent. The data contain 50,000 to 70,000 clones, 91% of them singletons. The V end was cut by 5 bases, the J end by 4 bases, with 21 bases between. CDR1 is SGHTA and CDR2 is FQGNSA in the germline V gene. The CDR3 runs to 17 residues. This TCR was recovered from an adult with an advanced solid tumor such as melanoma, head and neck, liver or kidney cancer. The material sequenced was CD4+ or CD8+ T cells sorted from blood, taken in a trial of the OX40 agonist ivuxolimab. The rearrangement joins TRBV7-2 to TRBJ2-1; D is tentatively TRBD1 or TRBD2 (5 bases each). The chain's CDR3 is CASSRGPGFAEYNEQFF. The CDR3 DNA reads as TGTGCCAGCAGCCGGGGCCCTGGGTTCGCGGAATACAATGAGCAGTTCTTC.